This T cell receptor beta chain was found in a study of T cells after somatic rescue of genetic block. Method: immunoSEQ multiplex PCR; TCRdb's copy keeps in-frame clones and lacks some. The sample has just over 14,000 clones, roughly 70% seen once. Germline-derived CDR1 and CDR2 are SGDLS and YYNGEE. V was shortened by 0 bases and J by 4 bases, with 13 bases between the two germline ends. The CDR3 totals 16 residues. Sequencing was done on a sample of peripheral blood mononuclear cells (PBMCs). V usage is TRBV9 and J usage is TRBJ2-2; D is possibly TRBD2 (6 bases). The receptor was isolated from a man between 18 and 35 years old. The CDR3 loop reads CASSVGLVSGTGELFF. CDR3 DNA sequence: TGTGCCAGCAGCGTAGGACTAGTCTCGGGCACCGGGGAGCTGTTTTTT.